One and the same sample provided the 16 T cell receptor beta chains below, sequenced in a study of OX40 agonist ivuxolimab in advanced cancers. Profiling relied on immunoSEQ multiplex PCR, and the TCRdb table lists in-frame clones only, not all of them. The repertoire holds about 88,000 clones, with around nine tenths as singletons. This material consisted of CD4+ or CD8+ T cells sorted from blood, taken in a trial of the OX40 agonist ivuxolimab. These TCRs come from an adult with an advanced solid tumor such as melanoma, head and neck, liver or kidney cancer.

CDR3 sequence (DNA): TGTGCCAGCGGTGAGGAGCAGTACTTC. Residues: CASGEEQYF. The rearrangement joins TRBV11-1 to TRBJ2-7; D is unresolved. The germline V gene encodes CDR1 SGHAT and CDR2 FQDESV (reference sequence). This CDR3 region has 9 residues. V was clipped by 8 bases and J by 7 bases, with 6 bases between them.

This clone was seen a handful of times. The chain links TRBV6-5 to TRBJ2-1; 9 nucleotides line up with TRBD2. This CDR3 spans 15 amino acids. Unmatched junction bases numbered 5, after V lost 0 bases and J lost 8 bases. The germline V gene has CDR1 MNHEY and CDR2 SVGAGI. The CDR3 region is CASSYSGGGAYEQFF. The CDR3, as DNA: TGTGCCAGCAGTTACTCGGGCGGGGGGGCTTATGAGCAGTTCTTC.

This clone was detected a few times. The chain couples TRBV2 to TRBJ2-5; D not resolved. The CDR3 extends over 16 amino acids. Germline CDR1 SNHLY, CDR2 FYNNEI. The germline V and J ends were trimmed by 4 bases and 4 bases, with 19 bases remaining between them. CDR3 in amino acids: CASSGESLRTRETQYF. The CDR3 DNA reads TGTGCCAGCAGTGGCGAATCCCTAAGGACCCGAGAGACCCAGTACTTC.

CDR3 in amino acids: CASNRGGRDEQFF. The DNA of the CDR3 is TGTGCCAGCAATCGCGGGGGGAGGGATGAGCAGTTCTTC. The genes are TRBV28 and TRBJ2-1; the match to TRBD2 covers 8 bases. The CDR3 is 13 amino acids. Trimming took 7 bases from V and 8 from J; bases not matched to a gene: 7. Germline lookup yields CDR1 MDHEN and CDR2 SYDVKM.

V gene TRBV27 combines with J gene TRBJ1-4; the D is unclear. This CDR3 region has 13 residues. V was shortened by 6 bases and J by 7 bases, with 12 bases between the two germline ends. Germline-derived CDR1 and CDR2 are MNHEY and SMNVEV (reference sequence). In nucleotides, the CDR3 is TGTGCCAGCAGGGGGAGGGCCCGTGAAAAACTGTTTTTT. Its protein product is CASRGRAREKLFF.

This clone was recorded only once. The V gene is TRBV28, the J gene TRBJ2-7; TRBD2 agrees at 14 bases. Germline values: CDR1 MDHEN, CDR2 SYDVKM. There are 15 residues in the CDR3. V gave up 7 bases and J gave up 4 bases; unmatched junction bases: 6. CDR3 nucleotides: TGTGCCAGCACCACCGGGACTAGCGGGAGTTACGAGCAGTACTTC. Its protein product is CASTTGTSGSYEQYF.

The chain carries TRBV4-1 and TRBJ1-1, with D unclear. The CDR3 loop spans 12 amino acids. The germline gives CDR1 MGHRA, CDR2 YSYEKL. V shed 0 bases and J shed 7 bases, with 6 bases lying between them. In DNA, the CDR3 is TGCGCCAGCAGCCAAGAAGACCGTGAAGCTTTCTTT. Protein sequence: CASSQEDREAFF.

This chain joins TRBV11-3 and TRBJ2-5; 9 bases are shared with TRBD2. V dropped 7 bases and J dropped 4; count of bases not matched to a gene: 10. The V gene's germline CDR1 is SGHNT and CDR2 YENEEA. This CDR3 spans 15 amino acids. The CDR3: CASTTGGAGGETQYF. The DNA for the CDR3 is TGTGCCAGCACCACCGGAGGAGCGGGGGGAGAGACCCAGTACTTC.

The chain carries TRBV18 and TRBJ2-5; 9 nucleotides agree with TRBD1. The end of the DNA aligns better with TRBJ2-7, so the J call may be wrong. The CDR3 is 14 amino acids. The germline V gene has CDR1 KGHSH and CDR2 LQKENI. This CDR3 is CASSDRTGAYEQYF. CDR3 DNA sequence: TGTGCCAGCTCAGACAGGACAGGGGCCTACGAGCAGTACTTC.

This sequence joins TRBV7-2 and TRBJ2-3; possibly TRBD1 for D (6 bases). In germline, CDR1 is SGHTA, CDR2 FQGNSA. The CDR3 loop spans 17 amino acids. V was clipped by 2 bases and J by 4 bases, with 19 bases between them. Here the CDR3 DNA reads TGTGCCAGCAGCTTAAGCTTGGGGGCCTTACCCCCAGATACGCAGTATTTT. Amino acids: CASSLSLGALPPDTQYF.

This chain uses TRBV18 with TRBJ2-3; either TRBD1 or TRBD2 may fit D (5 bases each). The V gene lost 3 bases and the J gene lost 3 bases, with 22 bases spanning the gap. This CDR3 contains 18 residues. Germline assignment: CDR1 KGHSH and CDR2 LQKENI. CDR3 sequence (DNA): TGTGCCAGCTCACCGACCCGGAATTTGGGACCCGGGACAGATACGCAGTATTTT. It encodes CASSPTRNLGPGTDTQYF.

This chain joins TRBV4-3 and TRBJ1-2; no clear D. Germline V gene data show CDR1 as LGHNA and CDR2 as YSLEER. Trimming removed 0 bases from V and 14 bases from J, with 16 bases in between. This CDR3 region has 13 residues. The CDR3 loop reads CASSQDLWGMNTF. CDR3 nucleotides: TGCGCCAGCAGCCAAGATTTGTGGGGAATGAATACCTTC.

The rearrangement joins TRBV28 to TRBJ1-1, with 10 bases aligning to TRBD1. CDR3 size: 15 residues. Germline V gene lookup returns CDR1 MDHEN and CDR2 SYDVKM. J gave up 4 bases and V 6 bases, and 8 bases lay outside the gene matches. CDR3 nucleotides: TGTGCCAGCAGCCTCAGACAGGGGGCGCGCACTGAAGCTTTCTTT. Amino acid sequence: CASSLRQGARTEAFF.

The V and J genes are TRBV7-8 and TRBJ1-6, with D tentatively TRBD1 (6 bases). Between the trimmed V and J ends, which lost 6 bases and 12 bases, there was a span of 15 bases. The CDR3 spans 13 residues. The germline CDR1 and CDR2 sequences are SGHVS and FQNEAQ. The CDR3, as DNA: TGTGCCAGCAGGACGGACAGTGTGGGACCCCTCCACTTT. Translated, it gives CASRTDSVGPLHF.

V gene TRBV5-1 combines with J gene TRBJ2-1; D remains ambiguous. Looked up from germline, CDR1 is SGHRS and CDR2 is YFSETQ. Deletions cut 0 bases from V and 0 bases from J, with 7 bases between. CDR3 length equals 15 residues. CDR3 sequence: CASSLELYSYNEQFF. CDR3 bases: TGCGCCAGCAGCTTGGAGTTATACTCCTACAATGAGCAGTTCTTC. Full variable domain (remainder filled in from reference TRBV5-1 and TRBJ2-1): KAGVTQTPRYLIKTRGQQVTLSCSPISGHRSVSWYQQTPGQGLQFLFEYFSETQRNKGNFPGRFSGRQFSNSRSEMNVSTLELGDSALYLCASSLELYSYNEQFFGPGTRLTVL.

CDR3 coding DNA: TGTGCCAGCAGCCAAGACCCCCCGGCCAGCTCTGGAAACACCATATATTTT. This sequence encodes CASSQDPPASSGNTIYF. This chain joins TRBV14 and TRBJ1-3; D is undetermined. V lost 0 bases and J 0 bases, leaving 12 bases between the germline ends. The length of the CDR3 is 17 residues. Germline values: CDR1 SGHDN, CDR2 FVKESK. Drawing the rest from reference TRBV14 and TRBJ1-3, the complete variable domain is EAGVTQFPSHSVIEKGQTVTLRCDPISGHDNLYWYRRVMGKEIKFLLHFVKESKQDESGMPNNRFLAERTGGTYSTLKVQPAELEDSGVYFCASSQDPPASSGNTIYFGEGSWLTVV.